This TCR beta chain was sequenced in a study of vaccination effects on CD4 cells after COVID-19. Pools of viral peptides were used by the ViraFEST assay to expand antigen-specific CD4+ T cells ahead of sequencing. Isolating CD4+ T cells followed approximately 11 days of culture. BNT162b2 vaccine or mRNA-1273 vaccine was given to participants in two doses. At days 3 and 7, half of the medium was exchanged for IL-2 medium. Details on this clone: The antigen is unknown.

Libraries were prepared by immunoSEQ multiplex PCR; TCRdb keeps only in-frame clonotypes and omits some of them. The sample contains 30,000 to 40,000 clones, approximately 84% of which appear only once. Overall study results and limits: Late in the post-vaccination period, infection-induced and vaccine-induced clones underwent marked clonal contraction.

The length of the CDR3 is 13 residues. The germline V gene has CDR1 SGHTA and CDR2 FQGTGA. V dropped 2 bases and J dropped 8 bases, with 12 bases sitting between them. This receptor was taken from a human donor who received a COVID-19 vaccine. Some clones in this sample may be carry-over from other donors' samples. The chain employs TRBV7-3 and TRBJ1-2; possible D gene TRBD1, 5 bases. The sequenced sample was CD4+ T cells from PBMCs cultured with HCoV-NL63 spike peptides, obtained after COVID-19 vaccination. The CDR3 sequence is CASSLSQGGGYTF. CDR3 nucleotides: TGTGCCAGCAGCTTATCTCAGGGTGGAGGCTACACCTTC.